This T cell receptor beta chain was sequenced during a study of T cell responses to AZD1222 COVID-19 vaccine. Study findings and constraints: Repertoire sampling happened only post peak T cell response. In a largely white British group with more females than males, clonal diversity was possibly underestimated. Unmutated variant regions reportedly attract nearly half of all spike-specific TCRs.

The count of this clone is one. The antigen remains undetermined. The CDR3 totals 16 residues. The germline V gene encodes CDR1 WNHNN and CDR2 SYGVQD (reference sequence). V gave up 3 bases and J gave up 0 bases, with 11 bases separating them. Here immunoSEQ multiplex PCR was the method, and the copy in TCRdb shows in-frame clones only, minus some. The sample has roughly 120,000 clones, under 85% seen once; the top ten hold about 6.2%. The material sequenced was peripheral blood, taken on day 0 of AZD1222 vaccination. The TCR originated in an adult in good health. The chain recombines TRBV10-1 with TRBJ1-4; no firm D call. CDR3 amino acids: CASSDLCGATNEKLFF. CDR3 bases: TGCGCCAGCAGTGATTTGTGTGGGGCAACTAATGAAAAACTGTTTTTT.